These 10 T cell receptor beta chains share one sample of origin, sequenced in a study of T cell responses to AZD1222 COVID-19 vaccine. Data came from immunoSEQ multiplex PCR; TCRdb stores just in-frame clones and leaves some out. Found here are fewer than 30,000 clones, 93% of them singletons; the top ten hold 8.1%. The specimen was peripheral blood, collected on day 0 of AZD1222 vaccination. All receptors come from an adult in good health.

The chain employs TRBV7-9 and TRBJ1-2; D may be TRBD1 (5 bases). The germline V gene encodes CDR1 SEHNR and CDR2 FQNEAQ (reference sequence). The CDR3 has 13 residues. Trimming removed 5 bases at V and 8 bases at J, with 15 bases between. In nucleotides, the CDR3 is TGTGCCAGCAGCAGAGCTGGCGGGGCGGGCTACACCTTC. Encoded protein: CASSRAGGAGYTF.

This sequence joins TRBV29-1 and TRBJ1-1; 8 bases agree with TRBD1. Trimming removed 6 bases from V and 1 base from J; junction bases left unmatched: 7. CDR3 size: 14 residues. CDR1 SQVTM and CDR2 ANQGSEA come from the germline V gene. CDR3 sequence: CSVSDRGRNTEAFF. The CDR3 DNA reads TGCAGCGTGTCCGACAGGGGAAGGAACACTGAAGCTTTCTTT.

V gene TRBV7-2 combines with J gene TRBJ2-1; weak D call: TRBD1 (5 bases). The CDR3 loop spans 16 amino acids. V gave up 0 bases and J gave up 7 bases, with 16 bases separating them. The germline V gene encodes CDR1 SGHTA and CDR2 FQGNSA. CDR3 in DNA: TGTGCCAGCAGCTTAGCCCCAGGGCCTAGGGGTAATGAGCAGTTCTTC. As protein: CASSLAPGPRGNEQFF.

The chain has TRBV9 and TRBJ2-5, with D perhaps given as TRBD1 or TRBD2 (5 bases each). This CDR3 is built from 14 residues. V was clipped by 4 bases and J by 4 bases, with 14 bases between them. Germline lookup yields CDR1 SGDLS and CDR2 YYNGEE. The CDR3 DNA reads TGTGCCAGCAGCCCCGGGACGGATCCAGAGACCCAGTACTTC. This encodes CASSPGTDPETQYF.

The sample holds one count of this clone. This chain uses TRBV28 with TRBJ1-2; a possible D gene is TRBD1 (6 bases). The CDR3 is 14 amino acids. In germline, CDR1 is MDHEN, CDR2 SYDVKM. V lost 3 bases, J lost 4 bases, and 12 bases lay in between. The CDR3 loop reads CASSLARGAYGYTF. The CDR3 nucleotides read TGTGCCAGCAGTTTGGCCCGGGGGGCCTATGGCTACACCTTC.

The chain couples TRBV25-1 to TRBJ1-1; D is uncertain. V lost 5 bases and J lost 0, with 10 bases in between. The germline gives CDR1 MGHDK, CDR2 SYGVNS. This CDR3 spans 14 amino acids. Written as DNA, the CDR3 is TGTGCCAGCAGTCTCGACGGGATGAACACTGAAGCTTTCTTT. It encodes CASSLDGMNTEAFF. The variable domain in full, completed from reference TRBV25-1 and TRBJ1-1, reads EADIYQTPRYLVIGTGKKITLECSQTMGHDKMYWYQQDPGMELHLIHYSYGVNSTEKGDLSSESTVSRIRTEHFPLTLESARPSHTSQYLCASSLDGMNTEAFFGQGTRLTVV.

The rearrangement links TRBV6-5 to TRBJ1-5; D uncertain. The CDR3 contains 13 residues. The V and J ends lost 0 bases and 8 bases respectively, with 8 bases between them. Looked up from germline, CDR1 is MNHEY and CDR2 is SVGAGI. CDR3 in DNA: TGTGCCAGCAGTTACTCGGGATGGGAGCCCCAGCATTTT. This gives the protein CASSYSGWEPQHF.

CDR3 nucleotides: TGCGCCAGCAGCCCTCAGAATAATTCACCCCTCCACTTT. It is translated as CASSPQNNSPLHF. The chain combines TRBV4-1 with TRBJ1-6; D call uncertain. Germline-derived CDR1 and CDR2 are MGHRA and YSYEKL. CDR3 size: 13 residues. V was shortened by 4 bases and J by 5 bases, with 6 bases between the two germline ends.

This clone was recorded once. The chain couples TRBV5-1 to TRBJ1-2; D possibly corresponds to TRBD1 (5 bases). The V gene's germline CDR1 is SGHRS and CDR2 YFSETQ. Trimming shortened V by 7 bases and J by 6 bases, and 19 bases separated the two germline ends. The CDR3 length is 14 residues. The CDR3 region has the DNA TGCGCCAGCGACCCCCCAGGGCGAAAGGATGGCTACACCTTC. Amino acid sequence: CASDPPGRKDGYTF.

J is TRBJ2-2 and V is TRBV10-3; D is uncertain. Trimming stripped 0 bases from V and 3 bases from J, with 2 bases between. Per germline, CDR1 ENHRY and CDR2 SYGVKD. The CDR3 totals 13 residues. The CDR3 DNA sequence: TGTGCCATCAGTGAGTCCGACACCGGGGAGCTGTTTTTT. Translation gives CAISESDTGELFF.